This passage covers 20 T cell receptor beta chains from one sample sequenced in a study of identical twins. Using its own MiXCR run on the 5' RACE reads, TCRdb lists one record per CDR3 protein. The sample includes roughly 1.6 million distinct CDR3 sequences, around 29% of them seen just once. Sequences were obtained from cord blood. The receptors here all came from a newborn girl in good health.

The chain has TRBV3-1 and TRBJ2-1; 11 bases match TRBD2. This CDR3 is 17 amino acids long. Germline lookup yields CDR1 LGHDT and CDR2 YNNKEL (reference sequence). Trimming took 1 base from V and 5 from J; bases not matched to a gene: 7. Written as DNA, the CDR3 is TGTGCCAGCAGCCAAGGAGCGGGGACTAGCGGACACAATGAGCAGTTCTTC. Encoded protein: CASSQGAGTSGHNEQFF.

The chain uses TRBV7-2 and TRBJ2-7, with 11 positions matching TRBD2. Germline V gene lookup returns CDR1 SGHTA and CDR2 FQGNSA. The CDR3 sequence is 15 residues long. Trimming removed 3 bases from V and 5 bases from J; junction bases left unmatched: 6. The CDR3 nucleotides are TGTGCCAGCAGCTTTACTAGCGGGAGAGTAAACGAGCAGTACTTC. Translation gives CASSFTSGRVNEQYF.

This clonotype was seen a few times. The chain uses TRBV20-1 and TRBJ2-1, with D maybe TRBD1 (6 bases). The CDR3 runs to 15 residues. V lost 6 bases to trimming and J lost 5 bases, with 20 bases between them. Germline CDR1 and CDR2: DFQATT and SNEGSKA (reference sequence). DNA for the CDR3: TGCAGTGCCCGAGCTTTGCAGGGGCTTAACAATGAGCAGTTCTTC. It specifies CSARALQGLNNEQFF.

The chain links TRBV28 to TRBJ2-7; 12 bases are a match to TRBD2. The CDR3 is 18 residues long. Germline CDR1 MDHEN, CDR2 SYDVKM. The V segment lost 0 bases and the J segment 0 bases; nucleotides outside the gene matches: 6. CDR3 region: CASSLWLAGGGTSYEQYF. The DNA for the CDR3 is TGTGCCAGCAGTTTATGGCTAGCGGGAGGGGGGACCTCCTACGAGCAGTACTTC.

V and J are TRBV20-1 and TRBJ1-2; 8 bases are shared with TRBD1. The germline V gene has CDR1 DFQATT and CDR2 SNEGSKA (reference sequence). Trimming cost V 5 bases and J 3 bases; bases outside gene matches: 5. The CDR3 runs 13 residues. The CDR3 sequence: CSAEDRVDYGYTF. The CDR3 coding sequence is TGCAGTGCTGAGGACAGGGTAGACTATGGCTACACCTTC.

The rearrangement uses TRBV29-1 and TRBJ2-2, with no clear D. This CDR3 contains 13 residues. Germline lookup yields CDR1 SQVTM and CDR2 ANQGSEA. V lost 2 bases and J lost 3, with 7 bases in between. CDR3 sequence reads: CSVENRYTGELFF. The CDR3 nucleotides are TGCAGCGTTGAAAACAGATACACCGGGGAGCTGTTTTTT.

This chain's CDR3 is CASSFQPDRVAVLTF. The CDR3 region has the DNA TGTGCCAGCAGTTTCCAACCGGACAGGGTGGCCGTCCTGACTTTC. The chain employs TRBV28 and TRBJ2-6; 8 bases are a match to TRBD1. CDR1 and CDR2 from the germline V gene are MDHEN and SYDVKM. There are 15 residues in the CDR3. Losses at the gene ends were 3 bases for V and 12 bases for J; bases not matched to a gene: 10.

This rearrangement joins TRBV9 to TRBJ2-3; TRBD2 might be the D (6 bases). This CDR3 has 15 amino acids. Trimming pared 0 bases from V and 3 bases from J, leaving 11 bases between. Per the germline V gene, CDR1 is SGDLS and CDR2 is YYNGEE. In nucleotides, the CDR3 is TGTGCCAGCAGCGTAGGAAGCGGGCCTACAGATACGCAGTATTTT. The encoded protein is CASSVGSGPTDTQYF.

This sequence joins TRBV28 and TRBJ1-5; D is unresolved. V was cut by 2 bases and J by 10 bases, with 9 bases left in between. The CDR3 covers 12 residues. The germline CDR1 and CDR2 sequences are MDHEN and SYDVKM. For the CDR3, the DNA is TGTGCCAGCAGTTTAGTGCCTCATCCCCAGCATTTT. This encodes CASSLVPHPQHF. Full variable domain (missing parts from reference TRBV28 and TRBJ1-5): DVKVTQSSRYLVKRTGEKVFLECVQDMDHENMFWYRQDPGLGLRLIYFSYDVKMKEKGDIPEGYSVSREKKERFSLILESASTNQTSMYLCASSLVPHPQHFGDGTRLSIL.

The table lists this clonotype with a few counts. The CDR3 region is CASSHGQGTDYEQYF. DNA for the CDR3: TGTGCCAGCAGTCATGGACAGGGGACGGACTACGAGCAGTACTTC. The rearrangement joins TRBV25-1 to TRBJ2-7; TRBD1 agrees at 9 bases. The J segment lost 3 bases and the V segment lost 5 bases, leaving 8 bases of the junction unmatched. Germline V gives CDR1 MGHDK, CDR2 SYGVNS. The CDR3 sequence is 15 residues long.

J is TRBJ2-3 and V is TRBV5-1; maybe TRBD2 (5 bases). Germline assignment: CDR1 SGHRS and CDR2 YFSETQ. V was trimmed by 3 bases and J by 3 bases, leaving 23 bases between them. This CDR3 region has 18 residues. The CDR3 bases are TGCGCCAGCAGCTCCCATATGAGGGCCCCCACACCTACAGATACGCAGTATTTT. Translation gives CASSSHMRAPTPTDTQYF.

The chain couples TRBV12-3 or TRBV12-4 to TRBJ1-2; D is unresolved. The CDR3 consists of 15 residues. With 1 base removed from V and 0 bases from J, the gap between germline ends came to 9 bases. The CDR3 loop reads CASSLVRQANYGYTF. In DNA, the CDR3 is TGTGCCAGCAGTTTAGTGCGGCAGGCTAACTATGGCTACACCTTC.

As concerns this clonotype: The junction departs from the called germline gene at one end, perhaps through a read error. The V and J genes are TRBV13 and TRBJ2-3, with 8 bases lining up with TRBD2. Germline V CDR1 and CDR2: PRHDT, FYEKMQ (reference sequence). The CDR3 length is 15 residues. CDR3 DNA: TGTGCCAGCGGCTTAGGCGGGGGGACCACAGATACGCAGTATTTT. Its protein is CASGLGGGTTDTQYF.

This clonotype was found a few times. This chain links TRBV6-4 with TRBJ2-7; TRBD1 is a possible D gene (6 bases). CDR1 and CDR2 (germline): MRHNA, SNTAGT. The CDR3 spans 17 residues. V lost 4 bases and J lost 0, with 19 bases in between. CDR3 DNA: TGTGCCAGCAGTGGAGCGGCAGGGGTTTTAAGCTCCTACGAGCAGTACTTC. It encodes CASSGAAGVLSSYEQYF.

The rearrangement uses TRBV11-2 and TRBJ2-5, with 9 bases matching TRBD2. CDR3 length: 16 residues. The J segment lost 11 bases and the V segment lost 6 bases, leaving 19 bases of the junction unmatched. The germline CDR1 and CDR2 sequences are SGHAT and FQNNGV. In DNA form, the CDR3 reads TGTGCCAGCAGAAATCCGGGCGGGGGGGTCCGCTCGGAGCAGTACTTC. It encodes CASRNPGGGVRSEQYF.

V usage is TRBV6-5 and J usage is TRBJ1-1; perhaps TRBD1 as D (5 bases). CDR1 and CDR2 from the germline V gene are MNHEY and SVGAGI. Trimming took 4 bases from V and 2 from J, leaving 11 bases between them. This CDR3 is built from 14 residues. CDR3 protein: CASSLQARNTEAFF. The DNA of the CDR3 is TGTGCCAGCAGTTTACAGGCTCGCAACACTGAAGCTTTCTTT.

The rearrangement links TRBV6-5 to TRBJ1-5; tentative D call: TRBD1 (5 bases). V was shortened by 2 bases and J by 3 bases, with 8 bases between the two germline ends. The CDR3 consists of 14 residues. Germline CDR1 is MNHEY and CDR2 is SVGAGI. The CDR3 region is CASSYAGFNQPQHF. The DNA of the CDR3 is TGTGCCAGCAGTTACGCAGGGTTCAATCAGCCCCAGCATTTT.

V gene TRBV6-1 combines with J gene TRBJ1-6; no clear D. Germline V gives CDR1 MNHNS, CDR2 SASEGT. V gave up 11 bases and J gave up 6 bases, with 2 bases separating them. The CDR3 extends over 9 amino acids. The CDR3 here is CAVNSPLHF. The CDR3 DNA is TGTGCCGTTAATTCACCCCTCCACTTT.

This rearrangement joins TRBV4-1 to TRBJ1-4; no definite D call. Germline V CDR1 and CDR2: MGHRA, YSYEKL. This CDR3 is built from 13 residues. Between the trimmed V and J ends, which lost 5 bases and 5 bases, there was a span of 9 bases. The CDR3 here is CASSTGPNEKLFF. The CDR3 DNA reads TGCGCCAGCAGCACCGGACCAAATGAAAAACTGTTTTTT.

The chain employs TRBV28 and TRBJ2-5, with D possibly matching TRBD2 (6 bases). The CDR3 sequence is 16 residues long. The germline V and J ends were trimmed by 4 bases and 6 bases, with 21 bases remaining between them. The germline V gene encodes CDR1 MDHEN and CDR2 SYDVKM. DNA of the CDR3: TGTGCCAGCAGTTATGAAACAGCGGGTATAAGAAAGACCCAGTACTTC. Its protein is CASSYETAGIRKTQYF.